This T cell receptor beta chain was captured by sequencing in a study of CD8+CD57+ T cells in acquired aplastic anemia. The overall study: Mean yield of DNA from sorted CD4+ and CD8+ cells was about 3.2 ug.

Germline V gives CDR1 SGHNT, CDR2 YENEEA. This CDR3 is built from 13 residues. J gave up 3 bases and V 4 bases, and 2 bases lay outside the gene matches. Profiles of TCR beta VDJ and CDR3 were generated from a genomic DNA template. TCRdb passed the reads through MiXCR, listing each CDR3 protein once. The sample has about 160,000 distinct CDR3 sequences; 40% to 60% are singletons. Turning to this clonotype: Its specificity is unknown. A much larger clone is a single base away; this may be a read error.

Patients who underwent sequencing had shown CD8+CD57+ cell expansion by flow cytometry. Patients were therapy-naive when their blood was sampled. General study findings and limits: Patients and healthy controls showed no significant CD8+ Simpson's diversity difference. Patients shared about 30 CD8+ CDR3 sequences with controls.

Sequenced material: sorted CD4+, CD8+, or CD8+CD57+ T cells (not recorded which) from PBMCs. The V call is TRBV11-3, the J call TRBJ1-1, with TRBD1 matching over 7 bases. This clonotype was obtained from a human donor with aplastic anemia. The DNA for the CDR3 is TGTGCCAGCAGCTCTGGACAGGACACTGAAGCTTTCTTT. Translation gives CASSSGQDTEAFF.